One and the same sample provided the 29 T cell receptor beta chains below, sequenced in a study of CD8 T cells in Susac syndrome. With random hexamers, reverse transcription was performed on about 0.5 to 1 ug of RNA. Using its own MiXCR run on the immunoSEQ multiplex PCR reads, TCRdb lists one record per CDR3 protein. The data contain around 180,000 distinct CDR3 sequences, roughly 94% of them singletons. Sequencing was done on a sample of CD4+ T cells from PBMCs. The receptors shown here come from a human donor with Susac syndrome.

V gene TRBV20-1 combines with J gene TRBJ2-3; D is perhaps TRBD1 (6 bases). From germline, CDR1 is DFQATT and CDR2 SNEGSKA (reference sequence). The CDR3 contains 16 residues. Between the trimmed V and J ends, which lost 1 base and 6 bases, there was a span of 20 bases. CDR3 DNA sequence: TGCAGTGCTAGAGTCCCAGGGGCAGGCCGACGCGATACGCAGTATTTT. It is translated as CSARVPGAGRRDTQYF.

The DNA for the CDR3 is TGTGCCATCAGTGAGGGGACAGGGGTGGATCAGCCCCAGCATTTT. As protein: CAISEGTGVDQPQHF. The chain uses TRBV10-3 and TRBJ1-5, with 10 bases lining up with TRBD1. The CDR3 is 15 residues long. Germline CDR1 ENHRY, CDR2 SYGVKD. V lost 2 bases and J lost 5; bases outside the gene matches: 3.

J is TRBJ1-6 and V is TRBV3-1; D is uncertain. Germline lookup yields CDR1 LGHDT and CDR2 YNNKEL (reference sequence). This CDR3 is built from 15 residues. Between the trimmed V and J ends, which lost 4 bases and 8 bases, there was a span of 15 bases. The CDR3 DNA reads as TGTGCCAGCAGCCCTATCTGGGTCATGGATTCACCCCTCCACTTT. Translated, it gives CASSPIWVMDSPLHF.

The CDR3 DNA reads TGTGCCAGCAGCCCACGACAGGGGTGGGAGACCCAGTACTTC. Translation gives CASSPRQGWETQYF. The chain has TRBV7-2 and TRBJ2-5; 8 bases fit TRBD1. V shed 5 bases, J shed 5 bases, and the junction held 7 bases outside the gene matches. Germline loops: CDR1 SGHTA, CDR2 FQGNSA. The CDR3 runs to 14 residues.

CDR3 protein: CSATSVETTNEKLFF. In nucleotides, the CDR3 is TGCAGTGCTACCTCTGTGGAAACAACTAATGAAAAACTGTTTTTT. This chain joins TRBV20-1 and TRBJ1-4; D not certain. Trimming left V 4 bases short and J 0 bases short, with 12 bases between. Germline CDR1 and CDR2: DFQATT and SNEGSKA (reference sequence). The CDR3 runs to 15 residues.

The rearrangement joins TRBV9 to TRBJ2-4; D is uncertain. This CDR3 region has 16 residues. Germline CDR1 SGDLS, CDR2 YYNGEE. V lost 0 bases and J lost 1, with 11 bases in between. In DNA, the CDR3 is TGTGCCAGCAGCGTAGGTGGGGTAGGGGCCAAAAACATTCAGTACTTC. This encodes CASSVGGVGAKNIQYF.

This sequence joins TRBV29-1 and TRBJ2-1; 8 bases map to TRBD1. The ends lost 4 bases at V and 9 bases at J; junction bases unmatched: 11. CDR3 length: 14 residues. Germline V gives CDR1 SQVTM, CDR2 ANQGSEA. CDR3 sequence: CSVAQGAVGSEQFF. The DNA for the CDR3 is TGCAGCGTTGCGCAGGGGGCGGTGGGGAGTGAGCAGTTCTTC.

This sequence joins TRBV9 and TRBJ1-1; 8 positions agree with TRBD1. The CDR3 is 15 residues long. The V and J ends lost 3 bases and 0 bases, in that order; junction bases with no gene match: 4. Germline CDR1 is SGDLS and CDR2 is YYNGEE. The CDR3 sequence is CASSAGTGMNTEAFF. CDR3 coding DNA: TGTGCCAGCAGCGCCGGGACAGGTATGAACACTGAAGCTTTCTTT.

The V call is TRBV4-3, the J call TRBJ1-1, with D maybe TRBD1 (6 bases). The length of the CDR3 is 12 residues. Germline loops: CDR1 LGHNA, CDR2 YSLEER. Trimming took off 3 bases at V and 6 bases at J, with 8 bases between the two ends. The CDR3 nucleotides read TGCGCCAGCAGCCAGGGGGCTTCTGAAGCTTTCTTT. This sequence encodes CASSQGASEAFF.

The J gene is TRBJ1-1, the V gene TRBV29-1; D call uncertain. Per the germline V gene, CDR1 is SQVTM and CDR2 is ANQGSEA. This CDR3 has 13 residues. V dropped 3 bases and J dropped 6 bases, with 14 bases sitting between them. The CDR3 nucleotides read TGCAGCGTTGATGGACGGAGAATGGCTGAAGCTTTCTTT. It encodes CSVDGRRMAEAFF.

The chain has TRBV3-1 and TRBJ1-6; 7 nucleotides agree with TRBD1. The length of the CDR3 is 14 residues. Germline V gene sequence: CDR1 LGHDT, CDR2 YNNKEL (reference sequence). V was pared by 4 bases and J by 6 bases, with 3 bases of the junction left unmatched. CDR3 sequence (DNA): TGTGCCAGCAGCCCTAGACAGGGTAATTCACCCCTCCACTTT. This gives the protein CASSPRQGNSPLHF.

This CDR3 is CASTKGGKNTGELFF. The CDR3 DNA follows: TGTGCCAGTACCAAAGGGGGGAAGAACACCGGGGAGCTGTTTTTT. V is TRBV7-2 and J is TRBJ2-2, with D possibly called TRBD1 or TRBD2 (6 bases each). The ends were cut back, 9 bases at V and 1 base at J, with 15 bases in the middle. CDR1 is SGHTA and CDR2 is FQGNSA in the germline V gene. The CDR3 extends over 15 amino acids.

The chain employs TRBV9 and TRBJ2-3, with D maybe TRBD2 (5 bases). CDR1 is SGDLS, CDR2 YYNGEE, per germline. CDR3 size: 13 residues. Trimming removed 4 bases from V and 4 bases from J, with 10 bases in between. The CDR3 sequence: CASSLERSDTQYF. DNA of the CDR3: TGTGCCAGCAGCCTAGAGCGGTCAGATACGCAGTATTTT.

This sequence joins TRBV2 and TRBJ1-2, with unresolved D. In germline, CDR1 is SNHLY, CDR2 FYNNEI. The CDR3 runs to 12 residues. With 5 bases removed from V and 8 bases from J, the gap between germline ends came to 12 bases. CDR3 sequence reads: CASSLQTWGYTF. CDR3 coding DNA: TGTGCCAGCAGTTTACAGACATGGGGCTACACCTTC.

The rearrangement uses TRBV20-1 and TRBJ2-5, with D maybe TRBD1 (6 bases). CDR3 length equals 12 residues. Germline V gene sequence: CDR1 DFQATT, CDR2 SNEGSKA (reference sequence). V lost 3 bases to trimming and J lost 3 bases, with 8 bases between them. CDR3 in amino acids: CSASGQKETQYF. The CDR3 coding sequence is TGCAGTGCTAGTGGACAGAAAGAGACCCAGTACTTC.

This CDR3 is CSAATGRLYEAFF. Written as DNA, the CDR3 is TGCAGTGCAGCGACGGGACGACTATATGAAGCTTTCTTT. The genes are TRBV20-1 and TRBJ1-1, with D perhaps matching TRBD1 (5 bases). From germline, CDR1 is DFQATT and CDR2 SNEGSKA (reference sequence). V lost 6 bases and J lost 7, with 18 bases in between. The CDR3 has 13 amino acids.

V and J are TRBV20-1 and TRBJ2-5; TRBD2 aligns across 8 bases. Germline CDR1 reads DFQATT; CDR2 reads SNEGSKA (reference sequence). V was pared by 6 bases and J by 2 bases, with 5 bases of the junction left unmatched. The CDR3 loop spans 13 amino acids. CDR3 sequence (DNA): TGCAGTGCCGCGGGGGGCAGACAAGAGACCCAGTACTTC. Protein product: CSAAGGRQETQYF.

The CDR3 nucleotides read TGCAGCGTTGATAAACAGAATCAAGAGACCCAGTACTTC. It encodes CSVDKQNQETQYF. J is TRBJ2-5 and V is TRBV29-1; D unclear. The CDR3 length is 13 residues. The V gene's germline CDR1 is SQVTM and CDR2 ANQGSEA. Trimming stripped 3 bases from V and 2 bases from J, with 10 bases between.

V gene TRBV9 combines with J gene TRBJ1-6, with a tentative D call TRBD1 (5 bases). Germline lookup yields CDR1 SGDLS and CDR2 YYNGEE. V gave up 0 bases and J gave up 2 bases, with 9 bases separating them. The length of the CDR3 is 16 residues. As DNA, the CDR3 is TGTGCCAGCAGCGTAGGGCAGGGCCCCTATAATTCACCCCTCCACTTT. It codes for CASSVGQGPYNSPLHF.

The gene calls are TRBV27 and TRBJ1-6; no definite D call. Trimming cost V 7 bases and J 9 bases, with 13 bases left between them. This CDR3 comprises 13 residues. Per the germline V gene, CDR1 is MNHEY and CDR2 is SMNVEV (reference sequence). The CDR3 DNA reads TGTGCCAGCACCTCTTATGGTGGTTCACCCCTCCACTTT. Encoded protein: CASTSYGGSPLHF.

The chain couples TRBV9 to TRBJ1-2; no clear D. The germline CDR1 and CDR2 sequences are SGDLS and YYNGEE. The V and J ends lost 3 bases and 2 bases respectively, with 20 bases between them. The CDR3 extends over 17 amino acids. The CDR3 region has the DNA TGTGCCAGCAGCGATCCAGTAGAAAAGCAATTGAACTATGGCTACACCTTC. This translates into CASSDPVEKQLNYGYTF.

This chain uses TRBV7-2 with TRBJ1-2, with 9 bases that match TRBD1. This CDR3 region has 14 residues. The ends lost 5 bases at V and 4 bases at J; junction bases unmatched: 5. Per germline, CDR1 SGHTA and CDR2 FQGNSA. The CDR3 reads CASSTGGGLYGYTF. For the CDR3, the DNA is TGTGCCAGCAGCACAGGGGGCGGACTCTATGGCTACACCTTC.

The chain has TRBV7-8 and TRBJ1-5; 10 bases map to TRBD1. The CDR3 extends over 17 amino acids. The ends lost 2 bases at V and 2 bases at J; junction bases unmatched: 6. CDR1 and CDR2 (germline): SGHVS, FQNEAQ. CDR3 sequence: CASSLRTGGRGNQPQHF. The CDR3, as DNA: TGTGCCAGCAGCTTACGGACAGGGGGAAGGGGCAATCAGCCCCAGCATTTT.

The V gene is TRBV30, the J gene TRBJ1-4; 10 nucleotides line up with TRBD1. V shed 4 bases and J 7 bases; nucleotides not matched to a gene: 9. This CDR3 contains 15 residues. Germline V gene sequence: CDR1 GTSNPN, CDR2 SVGIG (reference sequence). CDR3 sequence (DNA): TGTGCCTGGACCCCGGGACAGGGGAGAATTGAAAAACTGTTTTTT. Translating it yields CAWTPGQGRIEKLFF.

V gene TRBV6-2 or TRBV6-3 combines with J gene TRBJ2-1; D is ambiguous. The V and J ends lost 6 bases and 11 bases respectively, with 17 bases between them. CDR3 length equals 13 residues. Per germline, CDR1 MNHEY and CDR2 SVGEGT. This chain's CDR3 is CASRSDALGKQFF. In DNA, the CDR3 is TGTGCCAGCAGATCAGACGCCCTCGGTAAGCAGTTCTTC.

CDR3 sequence reads: CAISEESHGYTF. CDR3 in DNA: TGTGCCATCAGTGAAGAGAGCCATGGCTACACCTTC. The chain has TRBV10-3 and TRBJ1-2; D is unclear. The V end lost 3 bases, the J end lost 6 bases, and 8 bases lay between the germline ends. The CDR3 consists of 12 residues. Germline V gene sequence: CDR1 ENHRY, CDR2 SYGVKD.

The chain employs TRBV6-1 and TRBJ1-5; TRBD1 aligns across 7 bases. Unmatched junction bases numbered 4, after V lost 3 bases and J lost 5 bases. Germline V gene lookup returns CDR1 MNHNS and CDR2 SASEGT. The CDR3 totals 14 residues. The CDR3 DNA is TGTGCCAGCAGTGAGCAGGGGGGAGATCAGCCCCAGCATTTT. Protein sequence: CASSEQGGDQPQHF.

This clonotype has only one observation. This chain connects TRBV4-3 to TRBJ1-2; weak D call: TRBD1 (5 bases). Per the germline V gene, CDR1 is LGHNA and CDR2 is YSLEER. The V gene lost 1 base and the J gene lost 7 bases, with 7 bases spanning the gap. The CDR3 is 12 residues long. The CDR3 reads CASSQAGSGYTF. The CDR3 DNA is TGCGCCAGCAGCCAAGCAGGGTCTGGCTACACCTTC.

The rearrangement joins TRBV4-2 to TRBJ2-1, with 10 nucleotides matching TRBD2. Germline V CDR1 and CDR2: LGHNA, YNFKEQ. The CDR3 totals 18 residues. J gave up 0 bases and V 3 bases, and 8 bases lay outside the gene matches. The CDR3 DNA reads TGTGCCAGCAGCCACGGACTAGCGGCAACTAGCTCCTACAATGAGCAGTTCTTC. This sequence encodes CASSHGLAATSSYNEQFF.